Listed below are T cell receptor beta chains from one sample, sequenced in a study of T cells in Graves' hyperthyroidism and ophthalmopathy. TCRdb itself ran the multiplex PCR reads through MiXCR, one entry per CDR3 protein. In the table there are about 320,000 distinct CDR3 sequences, roughly 17% of which are singletons. Sequenced material: blood. These receptors originate from a man between 25 and 39 years old with Graves' hyperthyroidism. CDR3s include the opening cysteine and the closing phenylalanine or tryptophan.

J: TRBJ2-5
V: TRBV2
CDR3: CACRSGPNQETQYF

J: TRBJ1-1
V: TRBV6-1
CDR3: CASRAGGDHTEAFF

J: TRBJ2-1
V: TRBV24-1
CDR3: CATSDLRTAGEQFF

J: TRBJ1-1
V: TRBV28
CDR3: CASSFARDKDTEAFF

J: TRBJ2-5
V: TRBV2
CDR3: CASSGTSGPQETQYF

J: TRBJ2-3
V: TRBV2
CDR3: CASSGVKPDTQYF

J: TRBJ2-7
V: TRBV10-3
CDR3: CAISEAPTYEQYF

J: TRBJ1-1
V: TRBV6-1
CDR3: CASSYSSGTQFSEAFF

J: TRBJ2-7
V: TRBV13
CDR3: CASSLETGRTSYEQYF

J: TRBJ1-3
V: TRBV12-3/TRBV12-4
CDR3: CASSLSPRNTIYF

J: TRBJ1-5
V: TRBV15
CDR3: CATSSNNQPQHF